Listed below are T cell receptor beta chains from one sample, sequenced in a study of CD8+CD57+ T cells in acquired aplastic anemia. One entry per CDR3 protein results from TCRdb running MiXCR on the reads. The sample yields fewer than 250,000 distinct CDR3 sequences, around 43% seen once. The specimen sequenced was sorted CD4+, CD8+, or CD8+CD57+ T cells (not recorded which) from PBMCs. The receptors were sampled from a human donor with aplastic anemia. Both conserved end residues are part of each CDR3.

CASSLTDSSKNEQFF	TRBV7-2
CASSLSSGLAETQYF	TRBV27
CASSKRGGRETQYF	TRBV19
CASTMRLGAGPPGEQYF	TRBV7-9
CASSVDPGTNYGYTF	TRBV9
CASSQYRTGYEQYF	TRBV4-1
CASSLFGGSNSPLHF	TRBV27
CASGPGPGNEQYF	TRBV5-1
CASSPNTGTAGYGYTF	TRBV7-2
CASSLGQGEGEQYF	TRBV4-3
CASRQAGTGNEQFF	TRBV7-9
CASSYSNSGANVLTF	TRBV27
CSARNYLAGAYEQYF	TRBV20-1
CASSLGTGVGNTIYF	TRBV28
CAISESPTVNNEQFF	TRBV10-3
CASSYSRTAYEKLFF	TRBV6-2/TRBV6-3
CSATQGNQPQHF	TRBV20-1
CASSEYKGANTEAFF	TRBV25-1
CASSRDRGQTDTQYF	TRBV27
CSVAPTAHRDSNQPQHF	TRBV29-1
CASSFRRGLGYTF	TRBV27
CASSSAGQLYYGYTF	TRBV7-9
CASTRSETYEQYF	TRBV2
CASSQVGTSRWGVSYEQFF	TRBV4-1
CASSLERSSSYEQYF	TRBV11-2
CASSQDNGYYEQYF	TRBV4-3
CASSPMGVTGQPQHF	TRBV27
CASSPGSNEQFF	TRBV18
CASSSDRSSNQPQHF	TRBV19
CATSDVRDNSYETQYF	TRBV24-1
CASSREVEGAHNEQFF	TRBV13
CTGGGRTQDYGYTF	TRBV20-1
CASEEAWGSLQPQHF	TRBV19
CASSLRGLTNEKLTEAFF	TRBV5-1
CASSSDTLFLYGYTF	TRBV7-9
CASSERSRTDTQYF	TRBV25-1